These 29 T cell receptor beta chains came from one sample sequenced in a study of blood T cell repertoires in COVID-19. Sequencing was performed with immunoSEQ multiplex PCR; in TCRdb, only in-frame clones are kept and a portion is missing. In the table there are roughly 250,000 clones, more than 70% of which are singletons. The sequenced sample consisted of peripheral blood. The receptor set was obtained from a woman aged 40 to 55 who had recovered from COVID-19.

Regarding this clone: A much larger clone lies one base from this, so it may be a read error. The V and J genes are TRBV7-6 and TRBJ2-7; D is ambiguous. Deletions cut 5 bases from V and 1 base from J, with 3 bases between. The CDR3 runs 11 residues. Germline CDR1 and CDR2: SGHVS and FNYEAQ. CDR3 region: CASSPSYEQYF. Written as DNA, the CDR3 is TGTGCCAGCAGCCCTTCCTACGAGCAGTACTTC.

This chain joins TRBV19 and TRBJ2-3; 7 bases are shared with TRBD1. The J segment lost 8 bases and the V segment lost 4 bases, leaving 9 bases of the junction unmatched. This CDR3 region has 14 residues. Germline lookup yields CDR1 LNHDA and CDR2 SQIVND (reference sequence). This CDR3 is CASSTGAPGGTQYF. For the CDR3, the DNA is TGTGCCAGTAGTACGGGTGCTCCAGGGGGTACGCAGTATTTT.

V gene TRBV6-5 combines with J gene TRBJ2-7; tentative D call: TRBD1 (6 bases). Trimming removed 6 bases from V and 2 bases from J, with 11 bases in between. Looked up from germline, CDR1 is MNHEY and CDR2 is SVGAGI. This CDR3 is 13 amino acids long. CDR3 nucleotides: TGTGCCAGCAGCCCACAGGGCCCCTACGAGCAGTACGTC. This gives the protein CASSPQGPYEQYV.

This rearrangement joins TRBV7-2 to TRBJ1-2, with a weak D call TRBD1 (5 bases). Trimming cost V 1 base and J 8 bases, with 11 bases left between them. Germline assignment: CDR1 SGHTA and CDR2 FQGNSA. This CDR3 comprises 13 residues. For the CDR3, the DNA is TGTGCCAGCAGCTTAGGGGGCATGGTGGGCTACACCTTC. This sequence encodes CASSLGGMVGYTF.

This clone was observed once. The chain is built from TRBV4-3 and TRBJ2-5; D gene uncertain. The germline gives CDR1 LGHNA, CDR2 YSLEER. CDR3 length equals 17 residues. V was cut by 0 bases and J by 5 bases, with 19 bases left in between. The CDR3 protein is CASSQDLGVEWSETQYF. In DNA form, the CDR3 reads TGCGCCAGCAGCCAAGATTTGGGCGTCGAATGGTCGGAGACCCAGTACTTC.

V and J are TRBV5-4 and TRBJ1-2, with 7 bases identical to TRBD1. The CDR3 totals 13 residues. Germline V lookup: CDR1 SGHNT, CDR2 YYREEE (reference sequence). V was pared by 4 bases and J by 6 bases, with 6 bases of the junction left unmatched. The CDR3 spells CASSPGQSNGYTF. Here the CDR3 DNA reads TGTGCCAGCAGCCCGGGACAGAGCAATGGCTACACCTTC.

The chain carries TRBV10-2 and TRBJ2-1, with D possibly matching TRBD2 (6 bases). The length of the CDR3 is 14 residues. The V end was cut by 10 bases, the J end by 3 bases, with 16 bases between. Germline CDR1 reads WSHSY; CDR2 reads SAAADI. Written as DNA, the CDR3 is TGCGCCACCGCGGGGCTTATGGGCTACAATGAGCAGTTCTTC. Its translation: CATAGLMGYNEQFF.

The chain links TRBV6-5 to TRBJ1-6; 7 bases align to TRBD1. The CDR3 is made up of 15 amino acids. In germline, CDR1 is MNHEY, CDR2 SVGAGI. Losses at the gene ends were 8 bases for V and 1 base for J; bases not matched to a gene: 5. The CDR3 DNA reads as TGTGCCAGCTCACAGGGGAAATCCTATAATTCACCCCTCCACTTT. Amino acid sequence: CASSQGKSYNSPLHF.

In the case of this clone: The sample contains more than one DNA sequence encoding this CDR3. This chain connects TRBV5-4 to TRBJ1-2; D uncertain. Germline loops: CDR1 SGHNT, CDR2 YYREEE (reference sequence). V lost 0 bases to trimming and J lost 1 base, with 4 bases between them. This CDR3 is 13 amino acids long. For the CDR3, the DNA is TGTGCCAGCAGCTTGGACAGTAACTATGGCTACACCTTC. It specifies CASSLDSNYGYTF.

The chain is built from TRBV10-3 and TRBJ1-3, with a tentative D call TRBD1 (6 bases). The V end lost 4 bases, the J end lost 4 bases, and 11 bases lay between the germline ends. Per the germline V gene, CDR1 is ENHRY and CDR2 is SYGVKD. The CDR3 consists of 14 residues. DNA for the CDR3: TGTGCCATCAGTGGGACAGCCGGGGGAAACACCATATATTTT. Protein sequence: CAISGTAGGNTIYF.

The V gene is TRBV2, the J gene TRBJ1-2; the D is unclear. There are 15 residues in the CDR3. V was trimmed by 4 bases and J by 5 bases, leaving 17 bases between them. Germline V CDR1 and CDR2: SNHLY, FYNNEI. The CDR3: CASSGASGLEYGYTF. CDR3 DNA sequence: TGTGCCAGCAGTGGGGCTTCTGGGCTGGAATATGGCTACACCTTC.

This clone was detected ten times or more. The chain carries TRBV5-1 and TRBJ1-4; no clear D gene. The germline gives CDR1 SGHRS, CDR2 YFSETQ. The V end was cut by 5 bases, the J end by 0 bases, with 11 bases between. CDR3 size: 15 residues. The CDR3 sequence: CASRPVVTTNEKLFF. The CDR3 nucleotides are TGCGCCAGCAGACCAGTCGTTACAACTAATGAAAAACTGTTTTTT. Full variable domain (rest looked up from reference TRBV5-1 and TRBJ1-4): KAGVTQTPRYLIKTRGQQVTLSCSPISGHRSVSWYQQTPGQGLQFLFEYFSETQRNKGNFPGRFSGRQFSNSRSEMNVSTLELGDSALYLCASRPVVTTNEKLFFGSGTQLSVL.

This chain links TRBV6-5 with TRBJ1-6; D call uncertain. Per germline, CDR1 MNHEY and CDR2 SVGAGI. The germline V and J ends were trimmed by 4 bases and 2 bases, with 12 bases remaining between them. The CDR3 extends over 16 amino acids. The CDR3 region has the DNA TGTGCCAGCAGTTCCACTGTTACTCCCTATAATTCACCCCTCCACTTT. This sequence encodes CASSSTVTPYNSPLHF.

V and J are TRBV6-2 or TRBV6-3 and TRBJ1-1; possibly TRBD1 for D (6 bases). Trimming left V 3 bases short and J 0 bases short, with 17 bases between. The germline gives CDR1 MNHEY, CDR2 SVGEGT. There are 17 residues in the CDR3. CDR3 DNA sequence: TGTGCCAGCAGTTATCGGAATAACAGGGCCGTGAACACTGAAGCTTTCTTT. Protein: CASSYRNNRAVNTEAFF.

The chain recombines TRBV12-3 or TRBV12-4 with TRBJ2-7; D uncertain. V lost 0 bases and J lost 2, with 5 bases in between. The length of the CDR3 is 13 residues. The CDR3 is CASSLAAPYEQYF. DNA of the CDR3: TGTGCCAGCAGTTTAGCGGCCCCCTACGAGCAGTACTTC.

The chain combines TRBV4-3 with TRBJ2-1; TRBD1 aligns across 8 bases. Trimming removed 0 bases from V and 10 bases from J; junction bases left unmatched: 2. Germline V CDR1 and CDR2: LGHNA, YSLEER. The CDR3 consists of 13 residues. CDR3 residues: CASSQERDREQFF. Written as DNA, the CDR3 is TGCGCCAGCAGCCAAGAAAGGGACAGGGAGCAGTTCTTC.

V and J are TRBV6-1 and TRBJ2-2; the D gene is possibly TRBD2 (7 bases). Germline V gene sequence: CDR1 MNHNS, CDR2 SASEGT. The CDR3 consists of 16 residues. Trimming stripped 3 bases from V and 4 bases from J, with 15 bases between. CDR3 loop: CASSDPGGRSTGELFF. The DNA of the CDR3 is TGTGCCAGCAGTGATCCGGGGGGCCGGAGCACCGGGGAGCTGTTTTTT.

J is TRBJ2-1 and V is TRBV5-4, with a weak D call TRBD1 (7 bases). The CDR3 loop spans 15 amino acids. The V gene lost 4 bases and the J gene lost 9 bases, with 20 bases spanning the gap. The germline V gene encodes CDR1 SGHNT and CDR2 YYREEE (reference sequence). The CDR3 DNA follows: TGTGCCAGCAGCCCCCAGGGGGGAGGCCGGTTTGAGCAGTTCTTC. This codes for CASSPQGGGRFEQFF.

The V gene is TRBV9, the J gene TRBJ2-3; 8 bases are shared with TRBD2. The CDR3 is made up of 17 amino acids. Germline CDR1 and CDR2: SGDLS and YYNGEE. Germline trimming cut 3 bases from V and 0 bases from J; bases unmatched to any gene: 9. The chain's CDR3 is CASSALGSSGSTDTQYF. The CDR3 DNA sequence: TGTGCCAGCAGCGCCCTGGGGTCTAGCGGGAGCACAGATACGCAGTATTTT.

The chain uses TRBV30 and TRBJ1-1, with 7 nucleotides matching TRBD1. CDR3 length: 11 amino acids. CDR1 GTSNPN and CDR2 SVGIG come from the germline V gene (reference sequence). With V trimmed by 5 bases and J by 5 bases, 2 bases remained unmatched. The CDR3 DNA follows: TGTGCCTGGGACAGGGAGACTGAAGCTTTCTTT. Amino acids: CAWDRETEAFF.

J is TRBJ2-7 and V is TRBV18; 8 bases match TRBD2. Germline-derived CDR1 and CDR2 are KGHSH and LQKENI. CDR3 size: 14 residues. V lost 4 bases, J lost 2 bases, and 4 bases stayed unmatched. The CDR3 spells CASSLQLAAYEQYF. In DNA, the CDR3 is TGTGCCAGCTCACTGCAACTAGCGGCCTACGAGCAGTACTTC.

The chain recombines TRBV4-3 with TRBJ1-6; TRBD1 might be the D (5 bases). The CDR3 consists of 15 residues. Germline-derived CDR1 and CDR2 are LGHNA and YSLEER. V lost 0 bases and J lost 14, with 17 bases in between. The CDR3 bases are TGCGCCAGCAGCCAAGATGTGCGACAGCAATTCACCCTCCACTTT. This encodes CASSQDVRQQFTLHF.

In this sample, this clone turned up once. V and J are TRBV7-6 and TRBJ2-7; 10 nucleotides line up with TRBD2. CDR3 length: 16 amino acids. The germline V gene encodes CDR1 SGHVS and CDR2 FNYEAQ. V lost 1 base to trimming and J lost 3 bases; unmatched junction nucleotides: 6. The CDR3 DNA follows: TGTGCCAGCAGCTTAGGGGCCCCTAGCGGGAGCTACGAGCAGTACGTC. Translating it yields CASSLGAPSGSYEQYV.

This clone showed up just once. CDR3 nucleotides: TGTGCCATCAGTGACACTAGCGGCAGCTCCTACAATGAGCAGTTCTTC. Translated, it gives CAISDTSGSSYNEQFF. The chain uses TRBV10-3 and TRBJ2-1, with 8 bases fitting TRBD2. This CDR3 region has 16 residues. V dropped 3 bases and J dropped 0; count of bases not matched to a gene: 4. Per germline, CDR1 ENHRY and CDR2 SYGVKD.

This clone was observed once. The chain carries TRBV11-3 and TRBJ1-3, with D tentatively TRBD1 (5 bases). The CDR3 is 18 amino acids. The germline V gene has CDR1 SGHNT and CDR2 YENEEA. V lost 1 base and J 2 bases, leaving 18 bases between the germline ends. The DNA of the CDR3 is TGTGCCAGCAGCTTAGGGCCACGCGGGGCCCTCGCTGGAAACACCATATATTTT. Its protein product is CASSLGPRGALAGNTIYF.

The chain has TRBV7-3 and TRBJ2-7; TRBD1 agrees at 8 bases. The V segment lost 5 bases and the J segment 2 bases; nucleotides outside the gene matches: 2. There are 13 residues in the CDR3. CDR1 is SGHTA and CDR2 is FQGTGA in the germline V gene. The CDR3 nucleotides are TGTGCCAGCAGCCCAGGGGGCCCCTACGAGCAGTACTTC. It encodes CASSPGGPYEQYF.

This clone has just a few counts. The chain recombines TRBV2 with TRBJ2-2; a possible D gene is TRBD2 (6 bases). CDR1 and CDR2 (germline): SNHLY, FYNNEI. The CDR3 contains 15 residues. Between the trimmed V and J ends, which lost 9 bases and 4 bases, there was a span of 18 bases. CDR3 bases: TGTGCCAGTTCCCTTAGGGAGGTGGGCACCGGGGAGCTGTTTTTT. Its protein is CASSLREVGTGELFF.

V gene TRBV18 combines with J gene TRBJ2-1; D perhaps matches TRBD2 (5 bases). The germline V gene has CDR1 KGHSH and CDR2 LQKENI. V lost 3 bases and J lost 3, with 12 bases in between. CDR3 length: 15 amino acids. CDR3 coding DNA: TGTGCCAGCTCACCCCCCGCCGGGATCTACAATGAGCAGTTCTTC. Residues: CASSPPAGIYNEQFF.

The V and J genes are TRBV19 and TRBJ2-3, with 7 bases fitting TRBD1. Germline values: CDR1 LNHDA, CDR2 SQIVND (reference sequence). This CDR3 contains 13 residues. The V segment lost 7 bases and the J segment 3 bases; nucleotides outside the gene matches: 4. CDR3 sequence: CASMRQGTDTQYF. DNA for the CDR3: TGTGCCAGTATGCGACAGGGAACAGATACGCAGTATTTT.